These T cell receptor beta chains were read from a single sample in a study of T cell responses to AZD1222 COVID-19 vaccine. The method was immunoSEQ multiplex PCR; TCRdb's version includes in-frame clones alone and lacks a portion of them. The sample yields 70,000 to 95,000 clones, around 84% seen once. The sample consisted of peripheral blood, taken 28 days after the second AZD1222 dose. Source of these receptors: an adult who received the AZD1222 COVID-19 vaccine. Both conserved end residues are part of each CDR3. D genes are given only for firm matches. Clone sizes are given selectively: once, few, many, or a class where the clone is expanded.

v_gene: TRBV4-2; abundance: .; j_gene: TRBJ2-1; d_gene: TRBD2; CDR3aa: CASSQPLAPGTSDYNEQFF; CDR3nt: TGTGCCAGCAGCCAACCCCTCGCCCCGGGGACTAGCGATTACAATGAGCAGTTCTTC
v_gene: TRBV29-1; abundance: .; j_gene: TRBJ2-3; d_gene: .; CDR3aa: CSVGGPSTDTQYF; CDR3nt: TGCAGCGTCGGGGGCCCTAGCACAGATACGCAGTATTTT
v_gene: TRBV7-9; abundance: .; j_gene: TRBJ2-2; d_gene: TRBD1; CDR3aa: CASSLITGAGELFF; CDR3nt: TGTGCCAGCAGCTTAATTACAGGGGCCGGGGAGCTGTTTTTT
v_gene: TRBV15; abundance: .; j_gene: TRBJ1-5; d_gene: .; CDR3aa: CATSRGDRGVNQPQHF; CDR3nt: TGTGCCACCAGCAGAGGGGACCGGGGGGTAAATCAGCCCCAGCATTTT
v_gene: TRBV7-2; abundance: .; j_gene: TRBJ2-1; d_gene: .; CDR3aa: CASRGGAASYNEQFF; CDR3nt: TGTGCCAGCCGTGGCGGGGCTGCCTCCTACAATGAGCAGTTCTTC
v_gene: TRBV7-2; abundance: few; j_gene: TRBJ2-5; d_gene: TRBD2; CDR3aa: CASRRSGGETQYF; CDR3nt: TGTGCCAGCAGAAGAAGCGGGGGAGAGACCCAGTACTTC
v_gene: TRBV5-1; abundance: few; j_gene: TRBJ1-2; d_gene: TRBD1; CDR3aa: CASSSGQGYGYTF; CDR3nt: TGCGCCAGCAGCTCGGGACAGGGGTATGGCTACACCTTC
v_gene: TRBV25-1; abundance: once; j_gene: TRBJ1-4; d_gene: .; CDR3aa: CASSPGTTSGEKLFF; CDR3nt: TGTGCCAGCAGCCCGGGGACAACTTCAGGGGAAAAACTGTTTTTT
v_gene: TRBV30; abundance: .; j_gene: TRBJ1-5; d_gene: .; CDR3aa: CAWSGLGGGHQPQHF; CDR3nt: TGTGCCTGGAGTGGCCTGGGGGGAGGCCATCAGCCCCAGCATTTT
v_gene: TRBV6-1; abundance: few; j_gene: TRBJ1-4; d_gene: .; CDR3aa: CASSDREFNEKLFF; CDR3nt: TGTGCCAGCAGTGACAGGGAGTTTAATGAAAAACTGTTTTTT
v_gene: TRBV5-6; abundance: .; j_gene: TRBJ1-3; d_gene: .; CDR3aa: CASSLVGGGNTIYF; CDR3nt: TGTGCCAGCAGCTTGGTTGGTGGTGGAAACACCATATATTTT
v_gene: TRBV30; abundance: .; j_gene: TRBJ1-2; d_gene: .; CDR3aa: CAWSGQNYGYTF; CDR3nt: TGTGCCTGGAGTGGACAGAACTATGGCTACACCTTC
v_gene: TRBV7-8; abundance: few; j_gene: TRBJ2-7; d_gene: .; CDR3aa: CASSLVSDYEQYF; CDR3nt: TGTGCCAGCAGCTTAGTTTCTGACTACGAGCAGTACTTC
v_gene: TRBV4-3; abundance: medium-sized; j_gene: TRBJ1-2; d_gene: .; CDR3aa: CASSQSDGGTYGYTF; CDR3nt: TGCGCCAGCAGCCAGTCGGATGGAGGGACCTATGGCTACACCTTC
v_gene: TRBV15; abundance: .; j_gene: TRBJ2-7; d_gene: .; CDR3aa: CATRKRPLLSEQYF; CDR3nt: TGTGCCACCAGGAAACGGCCGCTCCTCTCCGAGCAGTACTTC